Given below is one T cell receptor beta chain in context. The antigen remains undetermined. Purity exceeding 95% was reached by all sorted populations. This record belongs to a study of beta chain features in type 1 diabetes. Expressed TCRB transcripts were sequenced, since all the RNA that had been isolated was reverse transcribed. Sequencing used immunoSEQ multiplex PCR; TCRdb keeps in-frame clones, though not all of them. The sample holds some 150,000 clones, 8.5% to 14% seen once. CDR1 is SGHTA, CDR2 FQGNSA, per germline. CDR3 length: 13 amino acids. V was clipped by 4 bases and J by 7 bases, with 13 bases between them. Findings of the study overall: The study found fewer insertions and more deletions at VDJ junctions in type 1 diabetes patients.

The clonotype comes from a man between 18 and 29 years old in good health. The rearrangement links TRBV7-2 to TRBJ2-5; weak D call: TRBD2 (5 bases). The source material was central memory CD4+ T cells from blood. Here the CDR3 DNA reads TGTGCCAGCAGCTCAGGCGGGTCGACGACCCAGTACTTC. Amino acid sequence: CASSSGGSTTQYF.